This T cell receptor (beta chain) originates from a study of blood T cell repertoires in COVID-19. Study overall: Researchers got acute and convalescent COVID-19 samples from the United States, Italy and Spain.

The study recruited people aged about 18 to 90 years across some 23 US areas. Symptom resolution, clearance, or two negative PCRs marked the recovered donors of Cohort 3. Measured with immunoSEQ multiplex PCR; TCRdb has only the in-frame clones, and not every one. The table includes fewer than 350,000 clones, approximately 88% detected once. V was shortened by 2 bases and J by 4 bases, with 6 bases between the two germline ends. CDR3 size: 12 residues. Germline CDR1 MNHNS, CDR2 SASEGT. This chain uses TRBV6-1 with TRBJ2-7; D unclear. The TCR comes from a middle-aged woman who had recovered from COVID-19. Source material: PBMCs or T cells enriched from blood (not recorded which). CDR3 loop: CASSEHGYEQYF. The CDR3, as DNA: TGTGCCAGCAGTGAACACGGTTACGAGCAGTACTTC.